This entry lists 3 T cell receptor beta chains sequenced from one sample in a study of blood T cell repertoires in COVID-19. Data came from immunoSEQ multiplex PCR; TCRdb stores just in-frame clones and leaves some out. The data hold 200,000 or so clones, with 80% to 85% observed a single time. Sequenced sample: peripheral blood. The source is a human donor in a cohort sampled during active COVID-19.

The chain has TRBV10-3 and TRBJ1-5; D gene ambiguous. CDR3 length: 15 residues. The V end lost 3 bases, the J end lost 6 bases, and 15 bases lay between the germline ends. Germline assignment: CDR1 ENHRY and CDR2 SYGVKD. The CDR3: CAISESGVLAQPQHF. CDR3 sequence (DNA): TGTGCCATCAGTGAAAGCGGGGTCTTAGCTCAGCCCCAGCATTTT.

The chain combines TRBV5-1 with TRBJ1-1; TRBD1 agrees at 7 bases. Germline assignment: CDR1 SGHRS and CDR2 YFSETQ. The CDR3 spans 14 residues. Losses at the gene ends were 0 bases for V and 7 bases for J; bases not matched to a gene: 6. The chain's CDR3 is CASSLGGGEVEAFF. The CDR3 region has the DNA TGCGCCAGCAGCTTGGGAGGGGGCGAGGTTGAAGCTTTCTTT.

The J gene is TRBJ2-6, the V gene TRBV19, with D maybe TRBD1 (5 bases). V gave up 3 bases and J gave up 4 bases, with 13 bases separating them. Germline V gives CDR1 LNHDA, CDR2 SQIVND (reference sequence). The CDR3 extends over 16 amino acids. CDR3 sequence (DNA): TGTGCCAGTAGTATTCGGTCAGGGCGAGGGGCCAACGTCCTGACTTTC. Translating it yields CASSIRSGRGANVLTF.